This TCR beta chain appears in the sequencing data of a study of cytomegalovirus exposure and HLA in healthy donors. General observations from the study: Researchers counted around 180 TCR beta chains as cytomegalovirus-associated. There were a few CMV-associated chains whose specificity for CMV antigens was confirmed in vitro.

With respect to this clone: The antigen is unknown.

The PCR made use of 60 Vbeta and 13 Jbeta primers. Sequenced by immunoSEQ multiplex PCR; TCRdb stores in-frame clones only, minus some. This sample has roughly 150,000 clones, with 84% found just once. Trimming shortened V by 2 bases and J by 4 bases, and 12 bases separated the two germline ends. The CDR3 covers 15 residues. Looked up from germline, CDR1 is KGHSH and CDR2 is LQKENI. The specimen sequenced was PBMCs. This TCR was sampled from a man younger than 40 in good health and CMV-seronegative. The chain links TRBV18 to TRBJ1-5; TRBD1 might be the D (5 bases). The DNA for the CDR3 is TGTGCCAGCTCACCAATTCCGGGGGGGAATCAGCCCCAGCATTTT. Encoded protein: CASSPIPGGNQPQHF.